The present entry profiles one T cell receptor (beta chain) with its context. Its antigen is currently unknown. Investigators amplified TCR beta CDR3 regions from RNA transcripts. RT-PCR with HTBI primers came first, then second-round multiplex PCR. TCRdb reanalysed the multiplex PCR reads using MiXCR and keeps one entry per CDR3 protein. This sample has around 1.1 million distinct CDR3 sequences, with 35% to 45% found just once. These data come from a study of Graves' ophthalmopathy and Graves' hyperthyroidism. Study-wide results and caveats: Detected in blood as well were most expanded thyroid clonotypes with frequency above 0.001.

The sample comprised peripheral blood or thyroid tissue (not recorded which). The receptor was isolated from an adult man with Graves' hyperthyroidism.

The DNA for the CDR3 is TGTGCCAGCAGCGCACAAAAGCGGGGAATAGACACCGGGGAGCTGTTTTTT. As protein: CASSAQKRGIDTGELFF. This sequence joins TRBV2 and TRBJ2-2; 7 bases agree with TRBD2. J was trimmed by 3 bases and V by 6 bases; bases with no gene match: 13. The CDR3 has 17 residues. Germline CDR1 and CDR2: SNHLY and FYNNEI.